The present T cell receptor (beta chain) was sequenced within a study of Graves' ophthalmopathy and Graves' hyperthyroidism. At least ten counts were recorded for this clonotype. Among the hyperthyroidism patients, all were newly diagnosed, aged 18 to 65, with under 2 months' duration. The CDR3 is 15 amino acids. V was shortened by 0 bases and J by 4 bases, with 12 bases between the two germline ends. CDR1 is SGHDN, CDR2 FVKESK, per germline. Amplification of the TCR beta CDR3 regions used RNA transcripts (as template). First-round RT-PCR with HTBI primers preceded a second-round multiplex PCR. TCRdb passed the multiplex PCR reads through MiXCR, listing each CDR3 protein once. Seen here are 500,000 to 700,000 distinct CDR3 sequences, less than 40% observed once, and the top ten hold roughly 4%.

Sequencing was done on a sample of peripheral blood or thyroid tissue (not recorded which). The sequence was collected from an adult man with Graves' hyperthyroidism. V and J are TRBV14 and TRBJ1-2, with a weak D call TRBD1 (6 bases). Here the CDR3 DNA reads TGTGCCAGCAGCCAAGATAAAGGACAGCGCTATGGCTACACCTTC. This sequence encodes CASSQDKGQRYGYTF.